This T cell receptor (beta chain) was captured by sequencing in a study of cytomegalovirus exposure and HLA in healthy donors. As for the study in general: From donors who were HLA-typed, an early data release held 80 million to 85 million unique TCRs.

On this clone: Its antigen is unknown.

V was clipped by 2 bases and J by 6 bases; unmatched bases: 6. CDR1 MDHEN and CDR2 SYDVKM come from the germline V gene. This CDR3 has 14 amino acids. The PCR contained 60 Vbeta and 13 Jbeta primers. Produced via immunoSEQ multiplex PCR; TCRdb's table is partial and in-frame only. The sample totals 200,000 to 250,000 clones. Notes on the study in general: In a later analysis, a missense DCLRE1C variant was linked to TCR beta V- and J-gene trimming.

This receptor was identified in a girl aged 2 to 9 in good health and CMV-seropositive. The genes are TRBV28 and TRBJ1-1; 7 nucleotides agree with TRBD1. The specimen was PBMCs. CDR3 nucleotides: TGTGCCAGCAGTTTAGCACAGGGGAAGGCTGAAGCTTTCTTT. It is translated as CASSLAQGKAEAFF.